The rows below give T cell receptor beta chains drawn from one sample of a study of T cells in Graves' hyperthyroidism and ophthalmopathy. One entry per CDR3 protein results from TCRdb running MiXCR on the multiplex PCR reads. The table includes roughly 160,000 distinct CDR3 sequences, roughly 9.4% detected once. Material: blood. The receptors were gathered from a woman aged 18-29 years with Graves' hyperthyroidism that later progressed to Graves' ophthalmopathy. CDR3s leave out the opening cysteine and the closing phenylalanine or tryptophan. D genes are given only for firm matches.

j_call v_call d_call cdr3_aa
TRBJ1-2 TRBV30 . AWSDGTVDYT
TRBJ2-2 TRBV11-2 . ASSLDFPAVPDTGELF
TRBJ2-2 TRBV6-5 . ASSYSAGGELF
TRBJ2-1 TRBV9 TRBD2 ASSPRLASTNEQF
TRBJ1-5 TRBV7-8 . ASSLGIWTVSNQPQH
TRBJ2-6 TRBV12-3/TRBV12-4 TRBD1 ASSPGTGSSGTNVLT
TRBJ2-5 TRBV3-1 . ASSRRAGNLETQY
TRBJ1-2 TRBV19 TRBD1 ASSMGTGGLYGYT
TRBJ1-1 TRBV6-1 . ASRDTLNTEAF
TRBJ1-2 TRBV4-2 . ASSQGGRYGYT
TRBJ2-1 TRBV28 TRBD2 ASSLRTSGGRTRNNEQF
TRBJ2-1 TRBV27 TRBD1 ASRTGGASYNEQF
TRBJ2-1 TRBV20-1 TRBD1 SARGRDRNEQF
TRBJ2-1 TRBV11-1 TRBD2 ASSLMRESPNEQF
TRBJ1-1 TRBV2 TRBD1 ASSTWTGVTNTEAF
TRBJ1-1 TRBV30 . AWSVGGPNTEAF
TRBJ2-7 TRBV7-9 . ASSPPGVPYEQY
TRBJ2-7 TRBV11-2 TRBD1 ASSLLRGNSYEQY
TRBJ2-1 TRBV30 TRBD2 AWSPTRLAGNGNEQF
TRBJ2-6 TRBV2 . ASSADQGTLRSGANVLT
TRBJ1-2 TRBV9 TRBD1 ASSVAKDLGDSTYGYT
TRBJ2-1 TRBV20-1 . SAKTGTNEQF
TRBJ2-1 TRBV9 . ASSVGDNEQF
TRBJ2-7 TRBV18 . ASSPRNGEQY
TRBJ1-2 TRBV6-1 . ATRATANYGYT
TRBJ2-1 TRBV20-1 . SAKGHPGRDEQF
TRBJ2-5 TRBV12-3/TRBV12-4 TRBD2 ASRQRGGIGETQY
TRBJ2-3 TRBV5-8 . ASSLEGVADTQY
TRBJ2-3 TRBV6-1 TRBD2 ASSELVGRGTDTQY